These T cell receptor beta chains were read from a single sample in a study of cytomegalovirus exposure and HLA in healthy donors. TCRdb keeps only in-frame clones here, not all; method: immunoSEQ multiplex PCR. The sample lists around 120,000 clones, approximately 88% occurring once. Sequencing was done on a sample of PBMCs. These receptors originate from a man aged 18 to 35 in good health and CMV-seronegative. Both conserved end residues are part of each CDR3. D genes are given only for firm matches. Where a row states a size, it is once, few, many or the class of an expanded clone; other rows omit it.

d_call j_call clone_size v_call cdr3_aa cdr3_nt
. TRBJ2-7 . TRBV28 CASRRNSEIYEQYF TGTGCCAGCCGGAGGAACAGCGAAATCTACGAGCAGTACTTC
TRBD2 TRBJ2-5 . TRBV6-5 CASSYSASGGQETQYF TGTGCCAGCAGTTACTCGGCTAGCGGGGGGCAAGAGACCCAGTACTTC
TRBD1 TRBJ2-3 once TRBV10-1 CASSERGRTDTQYF TGCGCCAGCAGTGAAAGGGGGCGAACAGATACGCAGTATTTT
TRBD1 TRBJ2-1 . TRBV27 CASSLSPGQGFNEQFF TGTGCCAGCAGTTTATCCCCGGGACAGGGGTTTAATGAGCAGTTCTTC
. TRBJ1-5 . TRBV28 CASEGRRNQPQHF TGTGCCAGCGAGGGTCGTCGCAATCAGCCCCAGCATTTT
TRBD2 TRBJ2-7 . TRBV27 CASSLTSGRGLSYEQYF TGTGCCAGCAGTTTAACTAGCGGGAGGGGCCTCTCCTACGAGCAGTACTTC
. TRBJ1-3 . TRBV11-3 CASSYSGTTANTIYF TGTGCCAGCAGTTATTCCGGGACAACTGCGAACACCATATATTTT
TRBD2 TRBJ2-7 . TRBV11-3 CASSLGTGLAGAWGYEQYF TGTGCCAGCAGCTTGGGGACGGGACTAGCGGGAGCGTGGGGTTACGAGCAGTACTTC
TRBD1 TRBJ1-6 . TRBV9 CASSGLGTGLNSPLHF TGTGCCAGCAGCGGACTCGGGACAGGATTAAATTCACCCCTCCACTTT
. TRBJ2-1 . TRBV28 CASSSYDSIKRNEQFF TGTGCCAGCAGTTCCTATGACAGTATTAAAAGGAATGAGCAGTTCTTC
TRBD1 TRBJ2-2 few TRBV9 CASSATGVANTGELFF TGTGCCAGCAGTGCGACAGGGGTTGCGAACACCGGGGAGCTGTTTTTT
. TRBJ1-1 . TRBV6-5 CASRPGGRLNTEAFF TGTGCCAGCAGGCCAGGTGGCAGATTGAACACTGAAGCTTTCTTT
. TRBJ2-2 . TRBV2 CASSEAVNTGELFF TGTGCCAGCAGTGAGGCCGTGAACACCGGGGAGCTGTTTTTT
TRBD1 TRBJ1-1 . TRBV18 CASSPSGQGLNTEAFF TGTGCCAGCTCACCATCGGGACAGGGGCTGAACACTGAAGCTTTCTTT
. TRBJ2-1 . TRBV5-4 CASSNSRGYNEQFF TGTGCCAGCAGCAACTCCCGAGGGTACAATGAGCAGTTCTTC
. TRBJ2-3 . TRBV5-1 CASSLGHGTSTDTQYF TGCGCCAGCAGCTTGGGACACGGGACTAGCACAGATACGCAGTATTTT
. TRBJ2-2 . TRBV29-1 CSAEKRDTGELFF TGCAGCGCGGAGAAGAGAGACACCGGGGAGCTGTTTTTT
TRBD1 TRBJ2-7 . TRBV27 CASRTGNPTEQYF TGTGCCAGCAGGACAGGGAACCCCACCGAGCAGTACTTC
TRBD1 TRBJ2-6 . TRBV11-3 CASSPQGQVITGANVLTF TGTGCCAGCAGCCCCCAAGGACAGGTTATAACTGGGGCCAACGTCCTGACTTTC
. TRBJ1-1 . TRBV27 CASSLGGLTEAFF TGTGCCAGCAGTTTGGGGGGGCTTACTGAAGCTTTCTTT
. TRBJ2-7 few TRBV11-3 CASSHRTVSTYEQYF TGTGCCAGCAGCCACCGGACAGTTAGCACCTACGAGCAGTACTTC
TRBD2 TRBJ2-7 . TRBV29-1 CSVEVRAGENYEQYF TGCAGCGTTGAGGTAAGAGCGGGAGAGAACTACGAGCAGTACTTC
. TRBJ1-2 . TRBV7-2 CASSLAAQMNGLDGYTF TGTGCCAGCAGCTTAGCGGCACAGATGAACGGATTGGATGGCTACACCTTC
. TRBJ1-4 . TRBV10-3 CATSLAAANEKLFF TGTGCCACCTCCTTGGCTGCAGCTAATGAAAAACTGTTTTTT
TRBD2 TRBJ2-1 . TRBV30 CAWTSGGPYNEQFF TGTGCCTGGACTAGCGGGGGCCCCTACAATGAGCAGTTCTTC
. TRBJ1-2 . TRBV5-8 CASLGSFYGYTF TGTGCCAGCCTAGGCTCCTTTTATGGCTACACCTTC
TRBD1 TRBJ2-7 . TRBV6-5 CASSPPGTGIYEQYF TGTGCCAGCAGTCCACCCGGGACAGGGATTTACGAGCAGTACTTC
TRBD1 TRBJ2-2 . TRBV5-4 CASSQRQGSTGELFF TGTGCCAGCAGCCAAAGACAGGGGAGCACCGGGGAGCTGTTTTTT
. TRBJ1-3 . TRBV29-1 CSVVLRASGNTIYF TGCAGCGTTGTGTTGAGGGCGTCTGGAAACACCATATATTTT
TRBD1 TRBJ1-1 . TRBV5-1 CASRQRTGGVGTEAFF TGCGCCAGCAGACAAAGGACAGGGGGCGTTGGCACTGAAGCTTTCTTT
TRBD1 TRBJ2-7 . TRBV28 CASSFIGQGAGEQYF TGTGCCAGCAGTTTTATCGGACAGGGGGCGGGCGAGCAGTACTTC
TRBD1 TRBJ2-1 once TRBV5-4 CASSLPGQPYNEQFF TGTGCCAGCAGCTTACCGGGACAGCCGTACAATGAGCAGTTCTTC
. TRBJ2-1 once TRBV2 CASSVYGGPYNEQFF TGTGCCAGCAGTGTATACGGGGGACCCTACAATGAGCAGTTCTTC
. TRBJ1-6 . TRBV6-5 CASKGDTPNSPLHF TGTGCCAGCAAGGGAGACACACCAAATTCACCCCTCCACTTT
. TRBJ1-6 . TRBV7-6 CASSRGDSPLHF TGTGCCAGCAGTCGGGGGGATTCACCCCTCCACTTT